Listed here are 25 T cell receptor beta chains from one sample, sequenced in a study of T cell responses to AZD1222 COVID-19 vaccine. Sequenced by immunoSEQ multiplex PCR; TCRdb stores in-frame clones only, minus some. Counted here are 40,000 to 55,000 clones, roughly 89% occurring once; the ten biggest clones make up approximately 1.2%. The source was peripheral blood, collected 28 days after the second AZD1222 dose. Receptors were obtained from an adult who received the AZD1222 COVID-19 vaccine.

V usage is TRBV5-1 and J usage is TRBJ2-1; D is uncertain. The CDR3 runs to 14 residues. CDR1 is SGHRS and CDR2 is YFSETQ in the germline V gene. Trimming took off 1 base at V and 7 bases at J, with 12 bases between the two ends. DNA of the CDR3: TGCGCCAGCAGCTTGCTGTCCATTTGGAATGAGCAGTTCTTC. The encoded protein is CASSLLSIWNEQFF.

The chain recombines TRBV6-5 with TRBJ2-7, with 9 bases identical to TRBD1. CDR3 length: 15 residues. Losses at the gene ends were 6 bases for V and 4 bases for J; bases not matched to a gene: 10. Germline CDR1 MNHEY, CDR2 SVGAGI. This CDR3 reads CASRTPGQGAYEQYF. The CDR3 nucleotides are TGTGCCAGCAGAACTCCGGGACAGGGTGCGTACGAGCAGTACTTC.

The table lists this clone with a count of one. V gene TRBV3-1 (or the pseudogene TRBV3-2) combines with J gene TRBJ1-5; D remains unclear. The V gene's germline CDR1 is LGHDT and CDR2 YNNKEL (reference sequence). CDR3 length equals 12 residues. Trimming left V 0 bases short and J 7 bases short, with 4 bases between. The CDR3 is CASSQDRQPQHF. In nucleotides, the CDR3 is TGTGCCAGCAGCCAAGATCGGCAGCCCCAGCATTTT.

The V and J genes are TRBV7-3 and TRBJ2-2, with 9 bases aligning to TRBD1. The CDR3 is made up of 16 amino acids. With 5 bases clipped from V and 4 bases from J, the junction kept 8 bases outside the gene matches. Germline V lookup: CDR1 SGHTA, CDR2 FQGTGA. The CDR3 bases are TGTGCCAGCAGCCCACAAGGGACAGGGATCACCGGGGAGCTGTTTTTT. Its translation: CASSPQGTGITGELFF.

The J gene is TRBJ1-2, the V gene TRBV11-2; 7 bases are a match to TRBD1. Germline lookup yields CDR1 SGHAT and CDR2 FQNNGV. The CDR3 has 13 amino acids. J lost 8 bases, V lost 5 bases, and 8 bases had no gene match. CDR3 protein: CASSPDRAWGYTF. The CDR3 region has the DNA TGTGCCAGCAGCCCCGACAGGGCGTGGGGCTACACCTTC.

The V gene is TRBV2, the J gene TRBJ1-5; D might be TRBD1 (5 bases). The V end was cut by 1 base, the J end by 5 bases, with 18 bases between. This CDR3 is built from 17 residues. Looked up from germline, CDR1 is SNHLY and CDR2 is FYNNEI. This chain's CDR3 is CASSEVGAGIAYQPQHF. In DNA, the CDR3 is TGTGCCAGCAGTGAAGTAGGGGCAGGGATAGCGTATCAGCCCCAGCATTTT.

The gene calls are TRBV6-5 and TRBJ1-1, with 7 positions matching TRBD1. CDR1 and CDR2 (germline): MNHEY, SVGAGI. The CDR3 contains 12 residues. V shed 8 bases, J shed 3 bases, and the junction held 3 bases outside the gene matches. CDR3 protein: CASRTGDTEAFF. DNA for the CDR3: TGTGCCAGCCGCACAGGGGACACTGAAGCTTTCTTT.

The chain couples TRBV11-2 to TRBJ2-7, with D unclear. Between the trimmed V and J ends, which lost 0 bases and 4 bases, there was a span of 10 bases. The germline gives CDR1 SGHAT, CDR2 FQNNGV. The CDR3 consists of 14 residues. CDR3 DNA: TGTGCCAGCAGCTTAGAGGCTAGTCGGTACGAGCAGTACTTC. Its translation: CASSLEASRYEQYF.

DNA for the CDR3: TGTGCCAGCAGTGGTCTTGTGGGTTGGACTGAAGCTTTCTTT. It yields the protein CASSGLVGWTEAFF. The chain carries TRBV2 and TRBJ1-1; no definite D call. The CDR3 runs to 14 residues. Germline V gene sequence: CDR1 SNHLY, CDR2 FYNNEI. The ends were cut back, 4 bases at V and 5 bases at J, with 14 bases in the middle.

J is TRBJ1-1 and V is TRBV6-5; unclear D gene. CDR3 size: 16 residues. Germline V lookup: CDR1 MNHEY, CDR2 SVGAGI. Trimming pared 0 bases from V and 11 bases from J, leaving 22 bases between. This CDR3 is CASSYSSPGAGGKAFF. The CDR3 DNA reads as TGTGCCAGCAGTTACTCGAGTCCAGGCGCAGGCGGGAAGGCTTTCTTT.

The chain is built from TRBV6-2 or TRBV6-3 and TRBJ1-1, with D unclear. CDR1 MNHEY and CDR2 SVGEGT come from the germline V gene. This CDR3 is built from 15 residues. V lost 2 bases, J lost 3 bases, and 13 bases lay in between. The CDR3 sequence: CASSYDQASYTEAFF. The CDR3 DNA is TGTGCCAGCAGTTACGATCAGGCTTCTTACACTGAAGCTTTCTTT.

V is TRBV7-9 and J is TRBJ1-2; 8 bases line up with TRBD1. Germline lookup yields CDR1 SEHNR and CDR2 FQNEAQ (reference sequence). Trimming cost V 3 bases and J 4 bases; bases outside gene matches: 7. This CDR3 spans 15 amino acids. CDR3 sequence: CASSLNRGEGYGYTF. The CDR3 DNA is TGTGCCAGCAGCTTGAACAGGGGGGAAGGCTATGGCTACACCTTC.

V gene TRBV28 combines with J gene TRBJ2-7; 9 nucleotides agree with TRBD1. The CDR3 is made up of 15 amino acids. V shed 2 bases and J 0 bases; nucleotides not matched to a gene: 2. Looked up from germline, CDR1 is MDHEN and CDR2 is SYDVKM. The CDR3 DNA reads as TGTGCCAGCAGTTTAGGGGACAGGGTCTCCTACGAGCAGTACTTC. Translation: CASSLGDRVSYEQYF.

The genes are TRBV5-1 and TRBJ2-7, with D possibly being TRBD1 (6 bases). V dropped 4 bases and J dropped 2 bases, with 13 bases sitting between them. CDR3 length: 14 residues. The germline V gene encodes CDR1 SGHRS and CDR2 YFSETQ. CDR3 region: CASSNPRDTYEQYF. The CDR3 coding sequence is TGCGCCAGCAGCAACCCCCGGGACACCTACGAGCAGTACTTC.

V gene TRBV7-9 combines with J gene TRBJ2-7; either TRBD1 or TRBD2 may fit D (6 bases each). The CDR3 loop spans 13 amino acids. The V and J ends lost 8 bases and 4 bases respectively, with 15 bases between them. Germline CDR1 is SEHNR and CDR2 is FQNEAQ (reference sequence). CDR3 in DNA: TGTGCCAGCGCTAGGGGGACTTCTTACGAGCAGTACTTC. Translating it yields CASARGTSYEQYF.

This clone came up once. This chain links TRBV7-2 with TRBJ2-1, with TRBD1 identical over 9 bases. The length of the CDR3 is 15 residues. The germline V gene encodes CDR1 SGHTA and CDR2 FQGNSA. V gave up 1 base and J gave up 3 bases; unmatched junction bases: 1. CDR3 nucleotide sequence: TGTGCCAGCAGCTTAGGGGACAGGGACTACAATGAGCAGTTCTTC. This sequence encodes CASSLGDRDYNEQFF.

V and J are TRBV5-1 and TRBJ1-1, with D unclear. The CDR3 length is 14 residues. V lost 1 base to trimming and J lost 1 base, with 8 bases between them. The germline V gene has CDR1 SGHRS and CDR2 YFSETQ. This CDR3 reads CASSLSSGNTEAFF. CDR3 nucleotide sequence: TGCGCCAGCAGCTTGAGCTCAGGGAACACTGAAGCTTTCTTT. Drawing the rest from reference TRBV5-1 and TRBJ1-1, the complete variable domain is KAGVTQTPRYLIKTRGQQVTLSCSPISGHRSVSWYQQTPGQGLQFLFEYFSETQRNKGNFPGRFSGRQFSNSRSEMNVSTLELGDSALYLCASSLSSGNTEAFFGQGTRLTVV.

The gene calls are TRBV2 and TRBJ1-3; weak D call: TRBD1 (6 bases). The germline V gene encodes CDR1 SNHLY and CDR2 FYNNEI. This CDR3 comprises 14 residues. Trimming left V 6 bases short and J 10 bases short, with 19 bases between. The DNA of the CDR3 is TGTGCCAGCAGGGGGACACTATTGGTCCGGACCATATATTTT. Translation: CASRGTLLVRTIYF.

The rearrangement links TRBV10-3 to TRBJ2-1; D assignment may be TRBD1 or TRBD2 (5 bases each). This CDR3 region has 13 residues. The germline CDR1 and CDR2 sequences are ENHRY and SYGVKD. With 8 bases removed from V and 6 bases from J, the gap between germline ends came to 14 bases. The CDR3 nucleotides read TGTGCCATCTCCGGGACGAACGCCAATGAGCAGTTCTTC. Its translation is CAISGTNANEQFF.

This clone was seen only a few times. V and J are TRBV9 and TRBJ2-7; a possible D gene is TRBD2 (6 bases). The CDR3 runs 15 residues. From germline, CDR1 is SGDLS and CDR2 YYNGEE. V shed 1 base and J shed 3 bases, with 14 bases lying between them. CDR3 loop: CASSVSPGRDYEQYF. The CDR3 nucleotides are TGTGCCAGCAGCGTATCACCCGGGAGAGACTACGAGCAGTACTTC.

CDR3 coding DNA: TGTGCCAGCAGCCTGGTCGGGACAGCTAATGAAAAACTGTTTTTT. It yields the protein CASSLVGTANEKLFF. The gene calls are TRBV3-1 (or the pseudogene TRBV3-2) and TRBJ1-4; 7 bases are shared with TRBD1. Losses at the gene ends were 4 bases for V and 3 bases for J; bases not matched to a gene: 5. Germline values: CDR1 LGHDT, CDR2 YNNKEL (reference sequence). The CDR3 extends over 15 amino acids.

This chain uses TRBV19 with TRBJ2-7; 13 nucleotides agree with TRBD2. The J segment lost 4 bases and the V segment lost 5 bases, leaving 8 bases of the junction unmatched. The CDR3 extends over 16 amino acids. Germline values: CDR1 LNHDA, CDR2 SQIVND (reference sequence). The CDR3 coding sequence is TGTGCCAGTAGTGCCCGGACTAGCGGGGGCCGTTACGAGCAGTACTTC. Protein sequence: CASSARTSGGRYEQYF.

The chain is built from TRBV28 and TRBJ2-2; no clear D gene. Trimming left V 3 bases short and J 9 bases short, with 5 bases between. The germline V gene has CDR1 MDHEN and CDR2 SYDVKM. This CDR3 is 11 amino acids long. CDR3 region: CASSFDWELFF. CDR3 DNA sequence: TGTGCCAGCAGTTTTGACTGGGAGCTGTTTTTT. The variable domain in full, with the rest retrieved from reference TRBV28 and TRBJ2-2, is DVKVTQSSRYLVKRTGEKVFLECVQDMDHENMFWYRQDPGLGLRLIYFSYDVKMKEKGDIPEGYSVSREKKERFSLILESASTNQTSMYLCASSFDWELFFGEGSRLTVL.

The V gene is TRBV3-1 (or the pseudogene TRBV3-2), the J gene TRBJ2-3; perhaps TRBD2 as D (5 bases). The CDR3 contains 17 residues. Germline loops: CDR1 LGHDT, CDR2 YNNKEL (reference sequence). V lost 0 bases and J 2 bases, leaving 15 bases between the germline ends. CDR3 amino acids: CASSQEYGPGSTDTQYF. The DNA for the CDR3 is TGTGCCAGCAGCCAAGAATACGGTCCGGGATCCACAGATACGCAGTATTTT.

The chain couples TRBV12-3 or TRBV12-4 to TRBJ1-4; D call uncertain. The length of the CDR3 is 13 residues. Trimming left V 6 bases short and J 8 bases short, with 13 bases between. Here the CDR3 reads CASSSLPSEKLFF. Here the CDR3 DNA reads TGTGCCAGCAGCTCCCTGCCCAGCGAAAAACTGTTTTTT.